This is a list of T cell receptor beta chains from one sample in a study of blood T cell repertoires in COVID-19. Produced via immunoSEQ multiplex PCR; TCRdb's table is partial and in-frame only. The data show about 140,000 clones, 70% to 80% seen once. The specimen was peripheral blood. The receptors were gathered from a man aged 45-60 years with acute or convalescent COVID-19. Each CDR3 is given with its conserved first and last residue. The order of the fields is D gene, clone size, V gene, J gene, CDR3 protein, CDR3 DNA. D genes are given only for firm matches. Size values are once, few and many counts, or a class for expanded clones, and some rows have none.

-	-	TRBV10-3	TRBJ2-3	CAISESGRGDTQYF	TGTGCCATCAGTGAGTCAGGGCGCGGGGATACGCAGTATTTT
-	-	TRBV19	TRBJ2-5	CASSIASQYQETQYF	TGTGCCAGTAGTATAGCTTCCCAGTACCAAGAGACCCAGTACTTC
TRBD1	-	TRBV18	TRBJ1-1	CASSPTGDTEAFF	TGTGCCAGCTCACCGACAGGGGACACTGAAGCTTTCTTT
TRBD2	-	TRBV2	TRBJ2-7	CASSEGLDWEQYF	TGTGCCAGCAGTGAGGGACTAGATTGGGAGCAGTACTTC
TRBD1	-	TRBV6-5	TRBJ1-1	CASSSGQANTEAFF	TGTGCCAGCAGTTCGGGACAGGCGAACACTGAAGCTTTCTTT
TRBD2	-	TRBV3-1/TRBV3-2	TRBJ2-7	CASSRTSGGALSYEQYF	TGTGCCAGCAGCCGGACTAGCGGGGGGGCCCTCTCCTACGAGCAGTACTTC
-	-	TRBV7-9	TRBJ1-1	CASSLGGVAEAFF	TGTGCCAGCAGCCTCGGGGGGGTGGCCGAAGCTTTCTTT
-	-	TRBV29-1	TRBJ1-1	CSVEPSNTEAFF	TGCAGCGTTGAACCATCGAACACTGAAGCTTTCTTT
TRBD2	-	TRBV5-1	TRBJ2-3	CASSSGLAGGRSDTQYF	TGCGCCAGCAGCTCAGGACTAGCGGGGGGTAGGTCAGATACGCAGTATTTT
-	-	TRBV7-8	TRBJ1-1	CASSLDPGRFVEAFF	TGTGCCAGCAGCTTAGATCCGGGGAGGTTTGTTGAAGCTTTCTTT
TRBD1	once	TRBV18	TRBJ1-6	CASSPRGSSYNSPLHF	TGTGCCAGCTCCCCCAGGGGGAGCTCCTATAATTCACCCCTCCACTTT
-	-	TRBV3-1/TRBV3-2	TRBJ1-5	CASSQAPPGDSLNQPQHF	TGTGCCAGCAGCCAAGCCCCACCGGGAGACAGTCTCAATCAGCCCCAGCATTTT
-	-	TRBV20-1	TRBJ2-5	CSARASETQYF	TGCAGTGCTAGAGCGTCAGAGACCCAGTACTTC
TRBD1	-	TRBV11-3	TRBJ2-2	CASSARTGGNIGELFF	TGTGCCAGCAGCGCCAGGACAGGGGGCAATATCGGGGAGCTGTTTTTT
-	-	TRBV5-8	TRBJ2-1	CASRPQYNEQFF	TGTGCCAGCAGACCACAATACAATGAGCAGTTCTTC
-	-	TRBV6-1	TRBJ1-2	CASSEVQGGYTF	TGTGCCAGCAGTGAAGTGCAGGGGGGCTACACCTTC
-	-	TRBV24-1	TRBJ2-2	CATRNLYRVANTGELFF	TGTGCCACCAGAAACCTTTACAGGGTCGCGAACACCGGGGAGCTGTTTTTT
-	-	TRBV15	TRBJ2-1	CATSRSSPGTSYNEQFF	TGTGCCACCAGCAGATCTTCTCCGGGGACATCGTACAATGAGCAGTTCTTC
TRBD1	-	TRBV24-1	TRBJ1-2	CAPSGTGYGYTF	TGTGCCCCTTCCGGGACAGGGTATGGCTACACCTTC
TRBD1	-	TRBV14	TRBJ1-1	CASSQRTGLVNTEAFF	TGTGCCAGCAGCCAAAGGACAGGGTTGGTGAACACTGAAGCTTTCTTT
-	-	TRBV14	TRBJ1-3	CASSQVSGNTIYF	TGTGCCAGCAGCCAAGTATCTGGAAACACCATATATTTT
TRBD2	-	TRBV24-1	TRBJ2-3	CATSDGSGGLSTDTQYF	TGTGCCACCAGTGATGGGAGCGGGGGACTTAGCACAGATACGCAGTATTTT
TRBD1	once	TRBV5-6	TRBJ1-2	CASSLWDRVYGYTF	TGTGCCAGCAGCCTCTGGGACAGGGTCTATGGCTACACCTTC
TRBD1	few	TRBV18	TRBJ2-3	CASSPGRTGHDTQYF	TGTGCCAGCTCACCAGGAAGGACAGGTCATGATACGCAGTATTTT
TRBD1	-	TRBV7-9	TRBJ1-5	CASTSDRGHQPQHF	TGTGCCAGCACCTCCGACAGGGGACATCAGCCCCAGCATTTT
-	-	TRBV18	TRBJ2-7	CASSPYSPSYEQYF	TGTGCCAGCTCACCTTACAGCCCCTCCTACGAGCAGTACTTC
-	-	TRBV5-6	TRBJ2-7	CASRGAGTNPAYEQYF	TGTGCCAGCCGCGGGGCAGGGACCAATCCGGCCTACGAGCAGTACTTC
TRBD1	-	TRBV14	TRBJ1-2	CASSQSWTGFGYTF	TGTGCCAGCAGCCAATCATGGACAGGGTTTGGCTACACCTTC
-	-	TRBV3-1/TRBV3-2	TRBJ1-1	CASSQLRTEAFF	TGTGCCAGCAGCCAGCTGCGGACTGAAGCTTTCTTT
TRBD1	-	TRBV6-5	TRBJ2-7	CASSSGTGGYEQYF	TGTGCCAGCAGTAGCGGGACAGGGGGGTACGAGCAGTACTTC
TRBD1	-	TRBV6-1	TRBJ1-5	CASSEQGAQPQHF	TGTGCCAGCAGTGAACAGGGGGCTCAGCCCCAGCATTTT
-	-	TRBV5-6	TRBJ2-5	CASSFGVRQETQYF	TGTGCCAGCAGCTTCGGGGTGCGACAAGAGACCCAGTACTTC
TRBD1	-	TRBV30	TRBJ2-3	CAFSRTGGGTDTQYF	TGTGCCTTTTCCCGGACAGGGGGCGGGACAGATACGCAGTATTTT
TRBD1	once	TRBV28	TRBJ1-1	CASSFESGQGNTEAFF	TGTGCCAGCAGTTTTGAGAGCGGACAGGGGAACACTGAAGCTTTCTTT
TRBD1	-	TRBV29-1	TRBJ1-5	CSVPTGPGQPQHF	TGCAGCGTCCCGACAGGGCCCGGTCAGCCCCAGCATTTT
-	-	TRBV15	TRBJ2-4	CATSRVVSGGNIQYF	TGTGCCACCAGCAGAGTGGTTAGCGGTGGAAACATTCAGTACTTC
-	-	TRBV18	TRBJ1-1	CASSPLRENTEAFF	TGTGCCAGCTCACCTCTCCGGGAGAACACTGAAGCTTTCTTT
-	many	TRBV11-2	TRBJ1-1	CASSFSGGANTEAFF	TGTGCCAGCAGCTTTTCGGGGGGGGCGAACACTGAAGCTTTCTTT
TRBD1	once	TRBV3-1/TRBV3-2	TRBJ1-4	CASSPTTGTGSEKLFF	TGTGCCAGCAGCCCAACTACCGGGACAGGGAGTGAAAAACTGTTTTTT
TRBD1	-	TRBV2	TRBJ1-5	CASRASRTGPQHF	TGTGCCAGCAGGGCATCAAGGACAGGGCCCCAGCATTTT
-	-	TRBV7-3	TRBJ2-1	CASSPANNEQFF	TGTGCCAGCAGTCCCGCTAACAATGAGCAGTTCTTC
-	-	TRBV7-9	TRBJ1-2	CASSGPNRDGYTF	TGTGCCAGCAGCGGGCCAAACAGGGATGGCTACACCTTC